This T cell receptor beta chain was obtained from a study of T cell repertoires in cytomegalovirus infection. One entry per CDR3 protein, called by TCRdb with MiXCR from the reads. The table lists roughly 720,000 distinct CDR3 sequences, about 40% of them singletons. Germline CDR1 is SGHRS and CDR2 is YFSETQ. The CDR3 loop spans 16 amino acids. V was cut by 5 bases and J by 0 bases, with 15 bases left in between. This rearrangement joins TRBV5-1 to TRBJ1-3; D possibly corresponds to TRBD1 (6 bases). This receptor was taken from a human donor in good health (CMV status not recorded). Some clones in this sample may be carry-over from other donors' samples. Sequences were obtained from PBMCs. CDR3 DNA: TGCGCCAGCAGATCAGGGGAGAGGGTCTCTGGAAACACCATATATTTT. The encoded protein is CASRSGERVSGNTIYF.